This TCR beta chain appears in the sequencing data of a study of T-cell memory formation after mild COVID-19. Each CDR3 protein is one row after TCRdb ran MiXCR on the 5' RACE reads. The sample consists of some 300,000 distinct CDR3 sequences, around a fifth of them appearing once. The study, taken as a whole, reports: Researchers found some responding clones in pre-infection memory, a sign that cross-reactive memory joined.

This clonotype was observed many times. The antigen is undetermined. Germline V gives CDR1 DFQATT, CDR2 SNEGSKA (reference sequence). Trimming cost V 6 bases and J 5 bases; bases outside gene matches: 10. The CDR3 extends over 14 amino acids. This receptor was taken from a man aged 18-30 years who had mild COVID-19 (a few samples of this study predate the infection). Cell type and time point are not known. V gene TRBV20-1 combines with J gene TRBJ2-3; 8 nucleotides line up with TRBD2. Sample: PBMCs or a T cell subset sorted from them (not recorded which). CDR3 sequence (DNA): TGCAGTGCCCCCTCCTCTCTAGCGGGAGATACGCAGTATTTT. As protein: CSAPSSLAGDTQYF.